Listed here are 21 T cell receptor beta chains from one sample, sequenced in a study of CD8+CD57+ T cells in acquired aplastic anemia. TCR beta VDJ and CDR3 profiling used genomic DNA as template. TCRdb re-derived calls from the reads in MiXCR, one entry per CDR3 protein. The sample has about 400,000 distinct CDR3 sequences; approximately 70% are singletons. Sequencing was performed on sorted CD4+, CD8+, or CD8+CD57+ T cells (not recorded which) from PBMCs. These TCRs come from a human donor in good health, serving as a control.

The chain has TRBV6-6 and TRBJ2-7, with unresolved D. The V gene's germline CDR1 is MNHNY and CDR2 SVGAGI (reference sequence). This CDR3 spans 13 amino acids. The ends were cut back, 4 bases at V and 4 bases at J, with 11 bases in the middle. The CDR3 DNA follows: TGTGCCAGCAGTTCCCCCGGGCTTTACGAGCAGTACTTC. It is translated as CASSSPGLYEQYF.

V gene TRBV7-9 combines with J gene TRBJ1-5; D uncertain. Germline V gene sequence: CDR1 SEHNR, CDR2 FQNEAQ (reference sequence). The CDR3 is 12 amino acids. Trimming left V 5 bases short and J 11 bases short, with 13 bases between. The CDR3 DNA reads TGTGCCAGCAGCCCCGCCTTTATAGCCCAGCATTTT. This translates into CASSPAFIAQHF. Drawing the rest from reference TRBV7-9 and TRBJ1-5, the complete variable domain is DTGVSQNPRHKITKRGQNVTFRCDPISEHNRLYWYRQTLGQGPEFLTYFQNEAQLEKSRLLSDRFSAERPKGSFSTLEIQRTEQGDSAMYLCASSPAFIAQHFGDGTRLSIL.

With respect to this clonotype: One end of the junction fails to match germline, which may point to a read error. The chain links TRBV9 to TRBJ1-1; D perhaps matches TRBD1 (5 bases). The CDR3 spans 15 residues. Germline values: CDR1 SGDLS, CDR2 YYNGEE. CDR3: CASSVAPTGDTEAFF. The CDR3 DNA follows: TGCGCCAGCAGCGTAGCCCCCACGGGGGACACTGAAGCTTTCTTT.

This clonotype was seen at least ten times. The chain joins TRBV9 to TRBJ2-1; 8 bases are a match to TRBD2. This CDR3 has 15 residues. J was trimmed by 8 bases and V by 0 bases; bases with no gene match: 7. Germline V gene data show CDR1 as SGDLS and CDR2 as YYNGEE. The CDR3 DNA is TGTGCCAGCAGCGTAGCTTGGCGGGGGGATGATGAGCAGTTCTTC. It codes for CASSVAWRGDDEQFF.

This clonotype was observed at least ten times. The genes are TRBV6-6 and TRBJ2-3, with D possibly TRBD1 on 7 matching bases. The CDR3 consists of 14 residues. CDR1 and CDR2 (germline): MNHNY, SVGAGI (reference sequence). V gave up 6 bases and J gave up 2 bases, with 12 bases separating them. The chain's CDR3 is CASRRDRNTDTQYF. CDR3 in DNA: TGTGCCAGCAGGCGGGACAGAAACACAGATACGCAGTATTTT.

This clonotype showed up many times. This chain links TRBV20-1 with TRBJ2-5; no clear D gene. V lost 8 bases and J lost 2, with 12 bases in between. CDR1 is DFQATT, CDR2 SNEGSKA, per germline (reference sequence). The CDR3 is 12 amino acids. The CDR3: CSTYGSQETQYF. CDR3 bases: TGCAGTACGTATGGCAGTCAAGAGACCCAGTACTTC.

The rearrangement joins TRBV15 to TRBJ1-1, with D perhaps matching TRBD1 (6 bases). The CDR3 has 16 amino acids. CDR1 is LNHNV and CDR2 is YYDKDF in the germline V gene (reference sequence). Trimming removed 5 bases from V and 0 bases from J, with 16 bases in between. The CDR3 DNA follows: TGTGCCACCAGCCTACGGCCGGGACACTTGAACACTGAAGCTTTCTTT. This sequence encodes CATSLRPGHLNTEAFF.

This clonotype occurred many times. The V and J genes are TRBV5-4 and TRBJ2-5; TRBD2 is a possible D gene (6 bases). Per germline, CDR1 SGHNT and CDR2 YYREEE (reference sequence). This CDR3 comprises 14 residues. Trimming removed 3 bases at V and 5 bases at J, with 14 bases between. This chain's CDR3 is CASSSPTRPETQYF. The CDR3 DNA reads TGTGCCAGCAGCTCGCCGACTAGGCCCGAGACCCAGTACTTC.

Worth noting for this clonotype: Compared with germline, one end of the junction differs, possibly owing to a read error. This chain uses TRBV5-1 with TRBJ2-7; 9 bases fit TRBD1. The germline V gene encodes CDR1 SGHRS and CDR2 YFSETQ. There are 15 residues in the CDR3. CDR3 in amino acids: CASSLALETGGEQYF. The CDR3, as DNA: TGTGCCAGCAGCTTGGCTTTAGAGACAGGGGGCGAGCAGTACTTC.

The rearrangement links TRBV20-1 to TRBJ2-7, with a weak D call TRBD2 (5 bases). The CDR3 has 14 residues. Germline V gene data show CDR1 as DFQATT and CDR2 as SNEGSKA (reference sequence). Trimming took off 2 bases at V and 5 bases at J, with 16 bases between the two ends. The chain's CDR3 is CSARKQPDCDEQYF. The DNA for the CDR3 is TGCAGTGCTAGAAAGCAACCGGACTGCGACGAGCAGTACTTC.

A word on this clonotype: One junction end does not reproduce the germline sequence, and a read error may be involved. This chain connects TRBV15 to TRBJ1-4; no reliable D call. The length of the CDR3 is 14 residues. CDR1 is LNHNV, CDR2 YYDKDF, per germline (reference sequence). The CDR3 sequence is CASSLVGITEKLFF. The CDR3 coding sequence is TGTGCCAGCAGCTTAGTGGGGATCACTGAAAAACTGTTTTTT.

This clonotype was recorded many times. Here the CDR3 reads CSARVRGRDYTF. CDR3 nucleotide sequence: TGCAGTGCTAGGGTCCGGGGAAGGGACTACACCTTC. The rearrangement joins TRBV20-1 to TRBJ1-2; no reliable D call. The CDR3 sequence is 12 residues long. Trimming shortened V by 3 bases and J by 10 bases, and 15 bases separated the two germline ends. Looked up from germline, CDR1 is DFQATT and CDR2 is SNEGSKA (reference sequence).

This clonotype has more than one count but fewer than ten. The V gene is TRBV6-1, the J gene TRBJ2-5, with 8 bases identical to TRBD1. Germline V gene sequence: CDR1 MNHNS, CDR2 SASEGT. This CDR3 comprises 14 residues. The junction had 6 bases not matched to a gene; V was cut back by 6 bases and J by 3 bases. The CDR3 loop reads CASREATGEETQYF. CDR3 sequence (DNA): TGTGCCAGCAGGGAGGCGACAGGGGAAGAGACCCAGTACTTC.

This clonotype was seen at least ten times. J is TRBJ1-2 and V is TRBV4-1; no firm D call. The CDR3 spans 13 residues. The V end lost 0 bases, the J end lost 8 bases, and 10 bases lay between the germline ends. The germline gives CDR1 MGHRA, CDR2 YSYEKL. DNA of the CDR3: TGCGCCAGCAGCCAAGACGTCCACACCGGCTACACCTTC. This encodes CASSQDVHTGYTF.

The chain employs TRBV9 and TRBJ2-5; perhaps D is TRBD1 or TRBD2 (5 bases each). Germline CDR1 SGDLS, CDR2 YYNGEE. Trimming shortened V by 4 bases and J by 9 bases, and 22 bases separated the two germline ends. The CDR3 has 15 residues. CDR3 sequence reads: CASSPPGRRNQPQYF. The CDR3 nucleotides read TGTGCCAGCAGCCCACCGGGACGAAGAAATCAGCCCCAGTACTTC.

V and J are TRBV20-1 and TRBJ1-6; possible D gene TRBD1, 5 bases. V shed 3 bases and J shed 8 bases, with 11 bases lying between them. CDR1 and CDR2 (germline): DFQATT, SNEGSKA (reference sequence). The CDR3 covers 13 residues. The CDR3 nucleotides read TGCAGTGCTAGGGGGCAGGGAGATTCACCCCTCCACTTT. Its translation: CSARGQGDSPLHF.

This clonotype has just a few counts. The junction departs from germline at one end; a sequencing error may be responsible. The rearrangement links TRBV5-1 to TRBJ1-5; D might be TRBD1 (5 bases). The CDR3 runs to 15 residues. Germline CDR1 is SGHRS and CDR2 is YFSETQ. CDR3 region: CVSSLVGGSNQPQHF. The CDR3 DNA follows: TGCGTCAGCAGCTTGGTGGGGGGTAGCAATCAGCCCCAGCATTTT.

Many counts were recorded for this clonotype. V gene TRBV12-3 or TRBV12-4 combines with J gene TRBJ2-1; 9 bases match TRBD1. V lost 3 bases to trimming and J lost 2 bases; unmatched junction nucleotides: 2. The CDR3 consists of 15 residues. The chain's CDR3 is CASSFRDRAYNEQFF. The CDR3 region has the DNA TGTGCCAGCAGTTTCCGGGACAGGGCCTACAATGAGCAGTTCTTC.

The CDR3 loop reads CASSPPDRGGEGSPLHF. The DNA of the CDR3 is TGTGCCAGCAGCCCTCCGGACAGGGGAGGGGAGGGTTCACCCCTCCACTTT. The chain has TRBV5-5 and TRBJ1-6, with 9 bases aligning to TRBD1. After removal of 4 bases from V and 9 bases from J, the junction contained 14 bases not matched to a gene. The CDR3 runs to 17 residues. Per the germline V gene, CDR1 is SGHKS and CDR2 is YYEKEE (reference sequence). Filled out from reference TRBV5-5 and TRBJ1-6, the complete variable domain reads DAGVTQSPTHLIKTRGQQVTLRCSPISGHKSVSWYQQVLGQGPQFIFQYYEKEERGRGNFPDRFSARQFPNYSSELNVNALLLGDSALYLCASSPPDRGGEGSPLHFGNGTRLTVT.

This clonotype was observed many times. A read error may account for a junction end that differs from germline. The chain combines TRBV5-1 with TRBJ2-7; D possibly corresponds to TRBD1 (6 bases). CDR1 is SGHRS and CDR2 is YFSETQ in the germline V gene. This CDR3 is 15 amino acids long. Here the CDR3 DNA reads TGTGCCAGCAGCTTAGAGGGGCAGGGGCCTTACGAGCAGTACTTC. Translation gives CASSLEGQGPYEQYF.

This clonotype was counted many times. This sequence joins TRBV7-2 and TRBJ2-1; D possibly uses TRBD1 or TRBD2 (5 bases each). V dropped 3 bases and J dropped 9 bases, with 15 bases sitting between them. The germline V gene has CDR1 SGHTA and CDR2 FQGNSA. This CDR3 comprises 14 residues. This CDR3 is CASSFPRGSSEQFF. CDR3 nucleotide sequence: TGTGCCAGCAGCTTCCCCCGGGGCAGTAGTGAGCAGTTCTTC. The variable domain in full, completed from reference TRBV7-2 and TRBJ2-1, reads GAGVSQSPSNKVTEKGKDVELRCDPISGHTALYWYRQSLGQGLEFLIYFQGNSAPDKSGLPSDRFSAERTGGSVSTLTIQRTQQEDSAVYLCASSFPRGSSEQFFGPGTRLTVL.